This is a list of T cell receptor beta chains from one sample in a study of blood T cell repertoires in COVID-19. Assay: immunoSEQ multiplex PCR; the TCRdb copy retains only in-frame clones and omits some. The repertoire holds about 44,000 clones, with 80% to 90% as singletons. What was sequenced was peripheral blood. The receptors derive from an older man with active COVID-19. The CDR3 runs from the conserved cysteine through the conserved F or W. D genes are given only for firm matches. The size entry is marked missing in some rows and otherwise reads once, few, many or a size class.

clone_size: NA
j_call: TRBJ2-5
d_call: NA
v_call: TRBV5-6
cdr3_aa: CASSFSTGGGETQYF
cdr3_nt: TGTGCCAGCAGCTTTTCTACGGGGGGCGGGGAGACCCAGTACTTC

clone_size: NA
j_call: TRBJ2-5
d_call: TRBD1
v_call: TRBV19
cdr3_aa: CASRQTGGQETQYF
cdr3_nt: TGTGCCAGTAGGCAGACAGGGGGCCAAGAGACCCAGTACTTC

clone_size: once
j_call: TRBJ1-2
d_call: NA
v_call: TRBV7-3
cdr3_aa: CASNKGGAQPDF
cdr3_nt: TGTGCCAGCAATAAAGGGGGGGCCCAACCGGACTTC

clone_size: NA
j_call: TRBJ1-2
d_call: NA
v_call: TRBV2
cdr3_aa: CASSEGRNYGYTF
cdr3_nt: TGTGCCAGCAGTGAAGGTCGGAACTATGGCTACACCTTC

clone_size: NA
j_call: TRBJ1-2
d_call: NA
v_call: TRBV9
cdr3_aa: CASSVAPDRSNYGYTF
cdr3_nt: TGTGCCAGCAGCGTAGCTCCAGACAGGTCTAACTATGGCTACACCTTC

clone_size: NA
j_call: TRBJ2-7
d_call: NA
v_call: TRBV2
cdr3_aa: CASSVGGHEQYF
cdr3_nt: TGTGCCAGCAGTGTAGGAGGTCACGAGCAGTACTTC

clone_size: NA
j_call: TRBJ1-1
d_call: NA
v_call: TRBV9
cdr3_aa: CASSVEGRVDTEAFF
cdr3_nt: TGTGCCAGCAGCGTGGAGGGGAGAGTTGACACTGAAGCTTTCTTT

clone_size: few
j_call: TRBJ1-4
d_call: NA
v_call: TRBV7-8
cdr3_aa: CASSALHTTNEKLFF
cdr3_nt: TGTGCCAGCAGCGCCCTTCACACAACTAATGAAAAACTGTTTTTT

clone_size: NA
j_call: TRBJ1-4
d_call: NA
v_call: TRBV18
cdr3_aa: CASSPLAQGNNEKLFF
cdr3_nt: TGTGCCAGCTCACCCCTCGCCCAGGGGAATAATGAAAAACTGTTTTTT

clone_size: NA
j_call: TRBJ1-6
d_call: NA
v_call: TRBV5-1
cdr3_aa: CASSLAGGRGRVVDSPLHF
cdr3_nt: TGCGCCAGCAGCTTGGCCGGAGGCAGGGGCCGTGTGGTGGATTCACCCCTCCACTTT

clone_size: NA
j_call: TRBJ1-5
d_call: NA
v_call: TRBV2
cdr3_aa: CASSRQPGQPQHF
cdr3_nt: TGTGCCAGCAGCCGACAACCGGGGCAGCCCCAGCATTTT

clone_size: NA
j_call: TRBJ1-3
d_call: NA
v_call: TRBV4-3
cdr3_aa: CASSQGWRTGSPSGNTIYF
cdr3_nt: TGCGCCAGCAGCCAAGGGTGGAGAACAGGAAGCCCCTCTGGAAACACCATATATTTT

clone_size: few
j_call: TRBJ2-3
d_call: NA
v_call: TRBV7-3
cdr3_aa: CASSSSEVVNTDTQYF
cdr3_nt: TGTGCCAGCAGCTCTTCGGAGGTGGTGAACACAGATACGCAGTATTTT

clone_size: NA
j_call: TRBJ2-2
d_call: NA
v_call: TRBV4-3
cdr3_aa: CASSQEPGLNTGELFF
cdr3_nt: TGCGCCAGCAGCCAAGAACCGGGATTGAACACCGGGGAGCTGTTTTTT

clone_size: NA
j_call: TRBJ2-7
d_call: NA
v_call: TRBV4-1
cdr3_aa: CASSQPKSLATPYEQYF
cdr3_nt: TGCGCCAGCAGCCAACCAAAGTCCCTAGCGACCCCCTACGAGCAGTACTTC

clone_size: NA
j_call: TRBJ2-3
d_call: TRBD2
v_call: TRBV10-1
cdr3_aa: CASSESIAGGEDTQYF
cdr3_nt: TGCGCCAGCAGTGAGTCGATAGCGGGGGGTGAAGATACGCAGTATTTT

clone_size: once
j_call: TRBJ2-3
d_call: TRBD1
v_call: TRBV6-2/TRBV6-3
cdr3_aa: CASSLTGPADTQYF
cdr3_nt: TGTGCCAGCAGTTTGACAGGGCCCGCAGATACGCAGTATTTT

clone_size: NA
j_call: TRBJ2-3
d_call: NA
v_call: TRBV6-2/TRBV6-3
cdr3_aa: CASSYGTGDSTDTQYF
cdr3_nt: TGTGCCAGCAGTTATGGGACGGGGGACAGCACAGATACGCAGTATTTT

clone_size: NA
j_call: TRBJ2-5
d_call: TRBD1
v_call: TRBV5-6
cdr3_aa: CASSFPGGGQETQYF
cdr3_nt: TGTGCCAGCAGCTTTCCAGGGGGTGGTCAAGAGACCCAGTACTTC

clone_size: few
j_call: TRBJ2-7
d_call: TRBD1
v_call: TRBV7-9
cdr3_aa: CASSMNTGVQYF
cdr3_nt: TGTGCCAGCAGCATGAACACAGGGGTGCAGTACTTC

clone_size: few
j_call: TRBJ1-3
d_call: NA
v_call: TRBV19
cdr3_aa: CASSIGGARGNTIYF
cdr3_nt: TGTGCCAGTAGTATCGGCGGAGCTCGTGGAAACACCATATATTTT

clone_size: NA
j_call: TRBJ2-3
d_call: TRBD2
v_call: TRBV14
cdr3_aa: CASSQGISGGADTQYF
cdr3_nt: TGTGCCAGCAGCCAAGGAATCTCCGGGGGGGCTGATACGCAGTATTTT

clone_size: NA
j_call: TRBJ2-4
d_call: TRBD1
v_call: TRBV6-5
cdr3_aa: CASRNTGVDIQYF
cdr3_nt: TGTGCCAGCAGGAACACAGGGGTGGACATTCAGTACTTC

clone_size: NA
j_call: TRBJ1-4
d_call: NA
v_call: TRBV6-5
cdr3_aa: CASSLGGEGKLFF
cdr3_nt: TGTGCCAGCAGTTTGGGGGGAGAGGGAAAACTGTTTTTT

clone_size: NA
j_call: TRBJ1-5
d_call: TRBD1
v_call: TRBV10-3
cdr3_aa: CAIRGTDNQPQHF
cdr3_nt: TGTGCCATCAGGGGGACAGACAATCAGCCCCAGCATTTT

clone_size: once
j_call: TRBJ2-5
d_call: TRBD2
v_call: TRBV7-2
cdr3_aa: CASSLDGGVSQETQYF
cdr3_nt: TGTGCCAGCAGCTTAGACGGGGGGGTGTCGCAAGAGACCCAGTACTTC